The rows below give T cell receptor beta chains drawn from one sample of a study of shared clonotypes between healthy human individuals. Only in-frame clones appear in the TCRdb table, and some are missing; sequencing was by immunoSEQ multiplex PCR. This sample has approximately 2,000,000 clones, with 93% found just once. Sequencing was performed on naive CD8+ T cells from PBMCs. The receptors here all came from a man aged 18 to 29 in good health. Some clones in this sample may be carry-over from other donors' samples. Both conserved end residues are part of each CDR3. The order of the fields is clone size, V gene, D gene, J gene, CDR3 DNA, CDR3 protein. The D gene is left open where the match is weak. Clone size appears in some rows only: once, few, many, or a class for an expanded clone.

abundance: NA; v_gene: TRBV28; d_gene: TRBD2; j_gene: TRBJ2-1; CDR3nt: TGTGCCAGCAGTTCCCTAGCGGGAGGCAATGAGCAGTTCTTC; CDR3aa: CASSSLAGGNEQFF
abundance: NA; v_gene: TRBV28; d_gene: TRBD1; j_gene: TRBJ1-1; CDR3nt: TGTGCCAGCAGACGGGACAGGGGGACGCCCCATCGGACTGAAGCTTTCTTT; CDR3aa: CASRRDRGTPHRTEAFF
abundance: NA; v_gene: TRBV11-2; d_gene: NA; j_gene: TRBJ2-7; CDR3nt: TGTGCCAGCAGCCCCCGGGGGAGCGGCACCTACGAGCAGTACTTC; CDR3aa: CASSPRGSGTYEQYF
abundance: NA; v_gene: TRBV5-6; d_gene: NA; j_gene: TRBJ2-2; CDR3nt: TGTGCCAGCAGCACCTTAGCACGGGCGAACACCGGGGAGCTGTTTTTT; CDR3aa: CASSTLARANTGELFF
abundance: NA; v_gene: TRBV6-1; d_gene: NA; j_gene: TRBJ1-2; CDR3nt: TGTGCCAGCCGCGGGACACCCAGCGGCTACACCTTC; CDR3aa: CASRGTPSGYTF
abundance: NA; v_gene: TRBV19; d_gene: NA; j_gene: TRBJ2-2; CDR3nt: TGTGCCAGTAGTATCACCAGGGGGGCTGGGGAGCTGTTTTTT; CDR3aa: CASSITRGAGELFF
abundance: NA; v_gene: TRBV7-9; d_gene: TRBD1; j_gene: TRBJ1-1; CDR3nt: TGTGCCAGCAGCTTAGCGGGACAGGGAACGGCTGAAGCTTTCTTT; CDR3aa: CASSLAGQGTAEAFF
abundance: NA; v_gene: TRBV4-2; d_gene: TRBD2; j_gene: TRBJ2-5; CDR3nt: TGTGCCAGCAGCCAAGAGACCCAAGGGCTGGTAGCGGGAGGGGAGACCCAGTACTTC; CDR3aa: CASSQETQGLVAGGETQYF
abundance: NA; v_gene: TRBV27; d_gene: NA; j_gene: TRBJ2-2; CDR3nt: TGTGCCAGCAGTTTTTTGGATACAGTGAACACCGGGGAGCTGTTTTTT; CDR3aa: CASSFLDTVNTGELFF
abundance: NA; v_gene: TRBV5-6; d_gene: NA; j_gene: TRBJ2-7; CDR3nt: TGTGCCAGCAGCCCGGGGGCGCTCGCTACCTACGAGCAGTACTTC; CDR3aa: CASSPGALATYEQYF
abundance: NA; v_gene: TRBV5-1; d_gene: NA; j_gene: TRBJ2-1; CDR3nt: TGCGCCAGCAGCTCGACTAGAGTGAACAATGAGCAGTTCTTC; CDR3aa: CASSSTRVNNEQFF
abundance: NA; v_gene: TRBV7-9; d_gene: NA; j_gene: TRBJ2-1; CDR3nt: TGTGCCAGCAGCCCTAGCGAGGCCCCCAATGAGCAGTTCTTC; CDR3aa: CASSPSEAPNEQFF
abundance: once; v_gene: TRBV6-1; d_gene: NA; j_gene: TRBJ1-4; CDR3nt: TGTGCCAGCACCGAGTTGGACATAGGACTGTTTTTT; CDR3aa: CASTELDIGLFF
abundance: NA; v_gene: TRBV15; d_gene: TRBD2; j_gene: TRBJ2-7; CDR3nt: TGTGCCACCAGCCTGGGAGGGGAGCAGTACTTC; CDR3aa: CATSLGGEQYF
abundance: NA; v_gene: TRBV7-9; d_gene: TRBD1; j_gene: TRBJ2-7; CDR3nt: TGTGCCAGCAGCCCTTGGGACAGTGTCGACGAGCAGTACTTC; CDR3aa: CASSPWDSVDEQYF
abundance: NA; v_gene: TRBV5-3; d_gene: TRBD1; j_gene: TRBJ2-7; CDR3nt: TGTGCCAGAAGCTTGTTCCCTTTGGACAGGGAAGACCACGAGCAGTACTTC; CDR3aa: CARSLFPLDREDHEQYF
abundance: NA; v_gene: TRBV2; d_gene: TRBD2; j_gene: TRBJ2-2; CDR3nt: TGTGCCAGCAGAAATACCGGGACTAGCGGGAGTCGGGTCACCGGGGAGCTGTTTTTT; CDR3aa: CASRNTGTSGSRVTGELFF
abundance: NA; v_gene: TRBV11-2; d_gene: NA; j_gene: TRBJ2-1; CDR3nt: TGTGCCAGCAGCGAACACGGGGCGGTCGCCTCCTACAATGAGCAGTTCTTC; CDR3aa: CASSEHGAVASYNEQFF
abundance: NA; v_gene: TRBV27; d_gene: NA; j_gene: TRBJ2-7; CDR3nt: TGTGCCAGCAGTCCTAACAAGGGTAAGCAGTACTTC; CDR3aa: CASSPNKGKQYF
abundance: NA; v_gene: TRBV28; d_gene: NA; j_gene: TRBJ2-7; CDR3nt: TGTGCCAGCAGTTTATCATCCCAGGGCTACGAGCAGTACTTC; CDR3aa: CASSLSSQGYEQYF
abundance: NA; v_gene: TRBV4-1; d_gene: NA; j_gene: TRBJ2-2; CDR3nt: TGCGCCAGCGGCTACCGGGGTCAGGACACCGGGGAGCTGTTTTTT; CDR3aa: CASGYRGQDTGELFF
abundance: NA; v_gene: TRBV4-1; d_gene: TRBD1; j_gene: TRBJ2-4; CDR3nt: TGCGCCAGCAGCCACAAGGACAGGAAAAACATTCAGTACTTC; CDR3aa: CASSHKDRKNIQYF
abundance: NA; v_gene: TRBV7-9; d_gene: TRBD2; j_gene: TRBJ2-7; CDR3nt: TGTGCCAGCAGCTTAGATGAGATGCGCGGACTAGAACAGTACTTC; CDR3aa: CASSLDEMRGLEQYF
abundance: NA; v_gene: TRBV7-3; d_gene: NA; j_gene: TRBJ2-3; CDR3nt: TGTGCCAGCAGCTTAACATCCAGGGATACGCAGTATTTT; CDR3aa: CASSLTSRDTQYF
abundance: NA; v_gene: TRBV28; d_gene: NA; j_gene: TRBJ1-3; CDR3nt: TGTGCCAGCAGTGCCGAGGGGGAATCCTCTGGAAACACCATATATTTT; CDR3aa: CASSAEGESSGNTIYF
abundance: NA; v_gene: TRBV27; d_gene: NA; j_gene: TRBJ2-6; CDR3nt: TGTGCCAGCAGCGCTTTCTCTGGGGCCAACGTCCTGACTTTC; CDR3aa: CASSAFSGANVLTF
abundance: once; v_gene: TRBV27; d_gene: TRBD1; j_gene: TRBJ2-1; CDR3nt: TGTGCCAGCAGTTTATTAGGTCAGGGGGCCTACAATGAGCAGTTCTTC; CDR3aa: CASSLLGQGAYNEQFF
abundance: NA; v_gene: TRBV4-2; d_gene: NA; j_gene: TRBJ2-7; CDR3nt: TGTGCCAGCAGCCAAGAAAGGCAAAGCTCCTACGAGCAGTACTTC; CDR3aa: CASSQERQSSYEQYF
abundance: NA; v_gene: TRBV7-3; d_gene: NA; j_gene: TRBJ2-3; CDR3nt: TGTGCCAGCAGTAGGCAGAGCACAGATACGCAGTATTTT; CDR3aa: CASSRQSTDTQYF
abundance: once; v_gene: TRBV4-1; d_gene: TRBD2; j_gene: TRBJ2-7; CDR3nt: TGCGCCAGCAGCCAAGATGGTTCAGGACTAGCGGGGTACGAGCAGTACTTC; CDR3aa: CASSQDGSGLAGYEQYF
abundance: once; v_gene: TRBV13; d_gene: NA; j_gene: TRBJ2-1; CDR3nt: TGTGCCAGCAGCACCGGCGGATTTGTTAGTAATGAGCAGTTCTTC; CDR3aa: CASSTGGFVSNEQFF
abundance: NA; v_gene: TRBV18; d_gene: TRBD2; j_gene: TRBJ2-1; CDR3nt: TGTGCCAGCTCAACGCTAGCGGGAGATGGCAATGAGCAGTTCTTC; CDR3aa: CASSTLAGDGNEQFF
abundance: NA; v_gene: TRBV9; d_gene: TRBD2; j_gene: TRBJ2-7; CDR3nt: TGTGCCAGCAGCGCGGGCGGGACTAGCTCCTACGAGCAGTACTTC; CDR3aa: CASSAGGTSSYEQYF
abundance: NA; v_gene: TRBV28; d_gene: TRBD1; j_gene: TRBJ2-2; CDR3nt: TGTGCCAGCAGTTTGCTGGGACAGGGGTCAGCCGGGGAGCTGTTTTTT; CDR3aa: CASSLLGQGSAGELFF
abundance: NA; v_gene: TRBV27; d_gene: NA; j_gene: TRBJ2-2; CDR3nt: TGTGCCAGCAGCTACCGAGGGGAGCTGTTTTTT; CDR3aa: CASSYRGELFF
abundance: NA; v_gene: TRBV6-1; d_gene: NA; j_gene: TRBJ2-7; CDR3nt: TGTGCCACCCTCCCCCCGGGTTACGAGCAGTACTTC; CDR3aa: CATLPPGYEQYF
abundance: NA; v_gene: TRBV30; d_gene: TRBD2; j_gene: TRBJ2-1; CDR3nt: TGTGCCAGAAGACTAGCGGGAGCCCCCTACAATGAGCAGTTCTTC; CDR3aa: CARRLAGAPYNEQFF
abundance: NA; v_gene: TRBV4-2; d_gene: NA; j_gene: TRBJ2-5; CDR3nt: TGTGCCAGCAGCCAAGTCCCGGGGGCAGGAGAGACCCAGTACTTC; CDR3aa: CASSQVPGAGETQYF
abundance: NA; v_gene: TRBV7-9; d_gene: TRBD2; j_gene: TRBJ2-4; CDR3nt: TGTGCCAGCAGCTTTCCGGGACTAGCGAGGGGAAGGTGGGAGCACATTCAGTACTTC; CDR3aa: CASSFPGLARGRWEHIQYF
abundance: NA; v_gene: TRBV5-6; d_gene: NA; j_gene: TRBJ2-3; CDR3nt: TGTGCCAGCAGCCCTCCAGGGGCCGGGGGGCAGTATTTT; CDR3aa: CASSPPGAGGQYF
abundance: NA; v_gene: TRBV28; d_gene: TRBD2; j_gene: TRBJ2-7; CDR3nt: TGTGCCAGCAACCCTCGGCTAGCGGGAGTTACCCACTCCTACGAGCAGTACTTC; CDR3aa: CASNPRLAGVTHSYEQYF
abundance: NA; v_gene: TRBV9; d_gene: TRBD2; j_gene: TRBJ2-5; CDR3nt: TGTGCCAGCAGCGCCCCGGGACTAGCGGGAGTGGTGGCCCAGTACTTC; CDR3aa: CASSAPGLAGVVAQYF
abundance: NA; v_gene: TRBV2; d_gene: TRBD2; j_gene: TRBJ2-1; CDR3nt: TGTGCCAGCAGTGAAGCTAGGGAGGGTGAGCAGTTCTTC; CDR3aa: CASSEAREGEQFF
abundance: NA; v_gene: TRBV27; d_gene: NA; j_gene: TRBJ2-1; CDR3nt: TGTGCCAGCAGTTTATCATCCAGCGGTGAGCAGTTCTTC; CDR3aa: CASSLSSSGEQFF
abundance: once; v_gene: TRBV6-5; d_gene: NA; j_gene: TRBJ1-1; CDR3nt: TGTGCCAGCAATCCGGGACCCTTGAACACTGAAGCTTTCTTT; CDR3aa: CASNPGPLNTEAFF
abundance: NA; v_gene: TRBV7-9; d_gene: TRBD1; j_gene: TRBJ2-2; CDR3nt: TGTGCCAGCAGCTCCCGGACAGGGCGCACCACCGGGGAGCTGTTTTTT; CDR3aa: CASSSRTGRTTGELFF
abundance: NA; v_gene: TRBV28; d_gene: NA; j_gene: TRBJ2-7; CDR3nt: TGTGCCAGCAGTCCCCCGGACGACCCCTACGAGCAGTACTTC; CDR3aa: CASSPPDDPYEQYF
abundance: NA; v_gene: TRBV6-5; d_gene: TRBD1; j_gene: TRBJ1-4; CDR3nt: TGTGCCAGCAGTGCGGGACAGGCAACTAATGAAAAACTGTTTTTT; CDR3aa: CASSAGQATNEKLFF
abundance: once; v_gene: TRBV7-9; d_gene: NA; j_gene: TRBJ2-2; CDR3nt: TGTGCCAGCAGCTCCCTCATAGGGGACACCGGGGAGCTGTTTTTT; CDR3aa: CASSSLIGDTGELFF
abundance: NA; v_gene: TRBV29-1; d_gene: NA; j_gene: TRBJ1-3; CDR3nt: TGCAGCGCGTCGGAAGGTGGAAACACCATATATTTT; CDR3aa: CSASEGGNTIYF